This TCR beta chain is drawn from a study of shared clonotypes between healthy human individuals. Here immunoSEQ multiplex PCR was the method, and the copy in TCRdb shows in-frame clones only, minus some. The sample has over a million clones; approximately 97% are singletons. CDR1 LGHNA and CDR2 YSLEER come from the germline V gene. CDR3 length equals 16 residues. V was clipped by 0 bases and J by 3 bases, with 12 bases between them. CD4+ cell separation produced CD45RA+ naive and CD45RA-negative memory subsets. The sequence was collected from a man in his thirties or forties in good health. The chain couples TRBV4-3 to TRBJ1-5; D gene unclear. The sample comprised naive CD4+ T cells sorted from blood. Subset described: CD45RA+ positively selected. CDR3 in amino acids: CASSQEARLNNQPQHF. The CDR3 region has the DNA TGCGCCAGCAGCCAAGAGGCGCGCTTGAACAATCAGCCCCAGCATTTT.